These 31 T cell receptor beta chains share one sample of origin, sequenced in a study of cytomegalovirus exposure and HLA in healthy donors (dated by TCRdb to about 2017). Libraries were prepared through the immunoSEQ multiplex PCR assay. For the multiplex PCR, a mixture combining 60 forward primers for TCR Vbeta segments and 13 reverse primers for TCR Jbeta segments was used. TCRdb retrieved this table from immuneACCESS and kept in-frame rearrangements only. Not all clones are present; in checked studies, unresolved V genes account for under half, and no reason is known for the remainder. The sample includes about 140,000 clones, with about three quarters observed a single time. The top ten clonotypes cover approximately 4% of the sample. Source material: PBMCs. The receptors shown here come from a man younger than 35 in good health and CMV-seronegative.

The J gene is TRBJ2-7, the V gene TRBV6-4; 8 bases agree with TRBD1. CDR1 and CDR2 (germline): MRHNA, SNTAGT. The CDR3 covers 14 residues. V shed 4 bases and J 3 bases; nucleotides not matched to a gene: 5. DNA for the CDR3: TGTGCCAGCAGTGGCAGGGGGCGAGGCTACGAGCAGTACTTC. This translates into CASSGRGRGYEQYF.

J is TRBJ1-1 and V is TRBV28, with 7 bases matching TRBD1. Germline CDR1 is MDHEN and CDR2 is SYDVKM. CDR3 length: 17 residues. The trim removed 3 bases at V and 4 bases at J, leaving 14 bases unmatched. CDR3 sequence reads: CASSLIDRVEMSTEAFF. CDR3 DNA: TGTGCCAGCAGTTTGATAGACAGGGTCGAGATGAGCACTGAAGCTTTCTTT.

The chain has TRBV6-5 and TRBJ2-3, with D tentatively TRBD2 (6 bases). CDR1 is MNHEY and CDR2 is SVGAGI in the germline V gene. The CDR3 extends over 15 amino acids. Trimming took off 4 bases at V and 1 base at J, with 12 bases between the two ends. The CDR3 sequence is CASSSLAWGTDTQYF. CDR3 sequence (DNA): TGTGCCAGCAGTTCGCTAGCGTGGGGCACAGATACGCAGTATTTT.

This chain joins TRBV19 and TRBJ2-1, with TRBD2 matching 7 bases. The CDR3 length is 13 residues. Looked up from germline, CDR1 is LNHDA and CDR2 is SQIVND (reference sequence). J lost 8 bases, V lost 5 bases, and 6 bases had no gene match. This CDR3 is CASSALGGYEQFF. CDR3 DNA sequence: TGTGCCAGTAGTGCCCTGGGGGGGTATGAGCAGTTCTTC.

The chain has TRBV4-1 and TRBJ1-2, with D maybe TRBD1 (5 bases). Trimming stripped 1 base from V and 8 bases from J, with 14 bases between. CDR3 length equals 14 residues. The germline V gene encodes CDR1 MGHRA and CDR2 YSYEKL. The CDR3 DNA reads as TGCGCCAGCAGCCAAGGATTGCAGGGATCGGGCTACACCTTC. Encoded protein: CASSQGLQGSGYTF.

V is TRBV9 and J is TRBJ2-1; D may be TRBD2 (5 bases). The CDR3 has 15 residues. Germline CDR1 SGDLS, CDR2 YYNGEE. V lost 0 bases to trimming and J lost 0 bases, with 7 bases between them. The CDR3 nucleotides are TGTGCCAGCAGCGTAGCGGCGGGCTCCTACAATGAGCAGTTCTTC. It yields the protein CASSVAAGSYNEQFF. Supplemented by reference TRBV9 and TRBJ2-1, the full variable domain reads DSGVTQTPKHLITATGQRVTLRCSPRSGDLSVYWYQQSLDQGLQFLIQYYNGEERAKGNILERFSAQQFPDLHSELNLSSLELGDSALYFCASSVAAGSYNEQFFGPGTRLTVL.

V gene TRBV5-4 combines with J gene TRBJ1-2; 7 bases agree with TRBD1. CDR3 length: 14 residues. Looked up from germline, CDR1 is SGHNT and CDR2 is YYREEE (reference sequence). V shed 4 bases and J 7 bases; nucleotides not matched to a gene: 10. CDR3 sequence reads: CASSPGQPGVGYTF. The CDR3 nucleotides read TGTGCCAGCAGCCCGGGACAGCCGGGGGTTGGCTACACCTTC.

V gene TRBV2 combines with J gene TRBJ1-1, with D possibly TRBD1 on 5 matching bases. Germline values: CDR1 SNHLY, CDR2 FYNNEI. The V and J ends lost 8 bases and 0 bases respectively, with 13 bases between them. The CDR3 loop spans 14 amino acids. CDR3 DNA: TGTGCCAGCGACAGATTTCTAATGAACACTGAAGCTTTCTTT. This encodes CASDRFLMNTEAFF. Using reference TRBV2 and TRBJ1-1 for the parts outside the CDR3, the full variable domain is EPEVTQTPSHQVTQMGQEVILRCVPISNHLYFYWYRQILGQKVEFLVSFYNNEISEKSEIFDDQFSVERPDGSNFTLKIRSTKLEDSAMYFCASDRFLMNTEAFFGQGTRLTVV.

The rearrangement uses TRBV27 and TRBJ2-3; TRBD1 is a possible D gene (6 bases). The CDR3 is 16 amino acids. CDR1 is MNHEY and CDR2 is SMNVEV in the germline V gene (reference sequence). The V end was cut by 2 bases, the J end by 1 base, with 13 bases between. The CDR3: CASSLSSGARTDTQYF. DNA for the CDR3: TGTGCCAGCAGTTTAAGTTCAGGGGCCCGCACAGATACGCAGTATTTT.

As concerns this clone: Distinct nucleotide sequences in the sample also encode this CDR3. The chain employs TRBV30 and TRBJ1-1, with 8 bases lining up with TRBD1. Germline V gene data show CDR1 as GTSNPN and CDR2 as SVGIG (reference sequence). The CDR3 spans 13 residues. Trimming took 3 bases from V and 2 from J; bases not matched to a gene: 2. CDR3 DNA: TGTGCCTGGAGCGGACAGGGAAACACTGAAGCTTTCTTT. Amino acid sequence: CAWSGQGNTEAFF.

V and J are TRBV19 and TRBJ2-7; D is perhaps TRBD1 (5 bases). Germline V gives CDR1 LNHDA, CDR2 SQIVND (reference sequence). This CDR3 has 14 residues. Trimming shortened V by 3 bases and J by 4 bases, and 13 bases separated the two germline ends. For the CDR3, the DNA is TGTGCCAGTAGTATCGGGTATACAGGATACGAGCAGTACTTC. It encodes CASSIGYTGYEQYF.

The V gene is TRBV7-2, the J gene TRBJ2-7; D not resolved. This CDR3 comprises 14 residues. CDR1 is SGHTA, CDR2 FQGNSA, per germline. V shed 3 bases and J shed 0 bases, with 9 bases lying between them. The CDR3 DNA reads as TGTGCCAGCAGCTTTACCGGAGTCTCCTACGAGCAGTACTTC. Its protein product is CASSFTGVSYEQYF.

This clone has only one observation. This chain uses TRBV6-4 with TRBJ2-7; 7 bases line up with TRBD1. This CDR3 comprises 14 residues. The J segment lost 0 bases and the V segment lost 6 bases, leaving 5 bases of the junction unmatched. Germline CDR1 is MRHNA and CDR2 is SNTAGT. The CDR3 bases are TGTGCCAGCAGCCCACAGGGGACCTCCTACGAGCAGTACTTC. Translation: CASSPQGTSYEQYF.

A single count supports this clone. The chain uses TRBV5-4 and TRBJ1-2; weak D call: TRBD1 (6 bases). V shed 3 bases and J shed 13 bases, with 16 bases lying between them. CDR1 SGHNT and CDR2 YYREEE come from the germline V gene (reference sequence). The CDR3 consists of 12 residues. In DNA, the CDR3 is TGTGCCAGCAGCTCCGGGACACCGGTTGTCACCTTC. This encodes CASSSGTPVVTF.

This chain uses TRBV7-6 with TRBJ1-5; 12 bases agree with TRBD1. Trimming at V came to 5 bases and at J to 7 bases, leaving 6 bases not matched to a gene. Per germline, CDR1 SGHVS and CDR2 FNYEAQ. CDR3 length: 15 residues. CDR3 loop: CASSLGGTGGQPQHF. CDR3 DNA: TGTGCCAGCAGCCTTGGGGGGACAGGGGGCCAGCCCCAGCATTTT.

This chain uses TRBV7-3 with TRBJ2-1; TRBD1 matches at 8 bases. There are 14 residues in the CDR3. Germline-derived CDR1 and CDR2 are SGHTA and FQGTGA. The trim removed 4 bases at V and 2 bases at J, leaving 1 base unmatched. CDR3 loop: CASSSRGPYNEQFF. DNA for the CDR3: TGTGCCAGCAGCTCCAGGGGGCCCTACAATGAGCAGTTCTTC.

The V gene is TRBV2, the J gene TRBJ2-3; D is undetermined. Germline values: CDR1 SNHLY, CDR2 FYNNEI. CDR3 length: 14 amino acids. Deletions cut 3 bases from V and 6 bases from J, with 13 bases between. CDR3 DNA: TGTGCCAGCAGTGATTCTGCGGATCGGGATACGCAGTATTTT. This sequence encodes CASSDSADRDTQYF.

The chain combines TRBV14 with TRBJ2-7, with 12 bases aligning to TRBD2. The CDR3 extends over 16 amino acids. J gave up 7 bases and V 5 bases, and 12 bases lay outside the gene matches. Germline V lookup: CDR1 SGHDN, CDR2 FVKESK. The DNA for the CDR3 is TGTGCCAGCAGCACGACGACTAGCGGGAGTCTGGGGGAGCAGTACTTC. Translating it yields CASSTTTSGSLGEQYF. The whole variable domain, remainder taken from reference TRBV14 and TRBJ2-7, is EAGVTQFPSHSVIEKGQTVTLRCDPISGHDNLYWYRRVMGKEIKFLLHFVKESKQDESGMPNNRFLAERTGGTYSTLKVQPAELEDSGVYFCASSTTTSGSLGEQYFGPGTRLTVT.

The V call is TRBV11-1, the J call TRBJ1-1; no definite D call. V lost 5 bases, J lost 8 bases, and 21 bases lay in between. CDR1 is SGHAT and CDR2 is FQDESV in the germline V gene (reference sequence). This CDR3 spans 15 amino acids. The CDR3 region is CASSRSPAAYQEAFF. The CDR3 DNA reads as TGTGCCAGCAGCCGATCCCCCGCAGCGTATCAGGAAGCTTTCTTT.

This chain links TRBV6-5 with TRBJ1-1, with 8 bases that match TRBD1. The CDR3 contains 14 residues. Germline CDR1 MNHEY, CDR2 SVGAGI. Losses at the gene ends were 2 bases for V and 5 bases for J; bases not matched to a gene: 4. The CDR3: CASSYTTGGTEAFF. The CDR3 nucleotides read TGTGCCAGCAGTTACACTACAGGGGGGACTGAAGCTTTCTTT.

The gene calls are TRBV29-1 and TRBJ1-1; 8 bases fit TRBD1. Trimming cost V 6 bases and J 6 bases; bases outside gene matches: 6. Germline V lookup: CDR1 SQVTM, CDR2 ANQGSEA. CDR3 size: 12 residues. CDR3 in DNA: TGCAGCGTAGCAGGGGGCAGTCCTGAAGCTTTCTTT. This translates into CSVAGGSPEAFF. Variable domain in full (rest from reference TRBV29-1 and TRBJ1-1): SAVISQKPSRDICQRGTSLTIQCQVDSQVTMMFWYRQQPGQSLTLIATANQGSEATYESGFVIDKFPISRPNLTFSTLTVSNMSPEDSSIYLCSVAGGSPEAFFGQGTRLTVV.

This chain links TRBV6-6 with TRBJ2-7, with TRBD2 identical over 11 bases. The CDR3 contains 15 residues. Germline CDR1 and CDR2: MNHNY and SVGAGI (reference sequence). The V gene end was trimmed by 8 bases and the J gene end by 1 base; junction bases not matched to a gene: 7. CDR3 loop: CASRPSGRKSYEQYF. CDR3 nucleotide sequence: TGTGCCAGCCGGCCTAGCGGGAGGAAATCCTACGAGCAGTACTTC.

V gene TRBV27 combines with J gene TRBJ1-1; D is possibly TRBD1 (6 bases). This CDR3 comprises 14 residues. CDR1 and CDR2 from the germline V gene are MNHEY and SMNVEV (reference sequence). V lost 5 bases and J 4 bases, leaving 14 bases between the germline ends. The CDR3 reads CASSVGGAGTEAFF. In nucleotides, the CDR3 is TGTGCCAGCAGTGTGGGGGGGGCGGGCACTGAAGCTTTCTTT.

This clone has more than one count but fewer than ten. The chain combines TRBV6-4 with TRBJ2-3; 8 bases map to TRBD2. Germline lookup yields CDR1 MRHNA and CDR2 SNTAGT. J lost 4 bases, V lost 0 bases, and 0 bases had no gene match. The CDR3 extends over 14 amino acids. The CDR3 region is CASSDSAGADTQYF. In nucleotides, the CDR3 is TGTGCCAGCAGTGACTCAGCGGGAGCAGATACGCAGTATTTT.

The CDR3 here is CASSVDRNTEAFF. CDR3 bases: TGTGCCAGTAGCGTAGACAGGAACACTGAAGCTTTCTTT. The chain recombines TRBV19 with TRBJ1-1; TRBD1 is a possible D gene (5 bases). The CDR3 runs 13 residues. CDR1 LNHDA and CDR2 SQIVND come from the germline V gene (reference sequence). The V and J ends lost 6 bases and 1 base respectively, with 9 bases between them.

This chain links TRBV29-1 with TRBJ1-5; TRBD1 matches at 7 bases. The germline V gene has CDR1 SQVTM and CDR2 ANQGSEA. Trimming at V came to 6 bases and at J to 9 bases, leaving 20 bases not matched to a gene. The CDR3 totals 16 residues. For the CDR3, the DNA is TGCAGCGTCTCTGACAGGGACCAAGCCTTGGGTTCGCCCCAGCATTTT. Translation gives CSVSDRDQALGSPQHF.

The chain uses TRBV9 and TRBJ2-6; the D is unclear. CDR1 and CDR2 (germline): SGDLS, YYNGEE. Trimming stripped 0 bases from V and 1 base from J, with 5 bases between. There are 15 residues in the CDR3. CDR3 sequence: CASSVAVSGANVLTF. CDR3 bases: TGTGCCAGCAGCGTAGCAGTATCTGGGGCCAACGTCCTGACTTTC.

This clone was seen a handful of times. The junction departs from the called germline gene at one end, perhaps through a read error. Other DNA sequences in this sample translate to the same CDR3. The rearrangement links TRBV7-6 to TRBJ1-6; D may be TRBD1 (6 bases). The CDR3 covers 15 residues. In germline, CDR1 is SGHVS, CDR2 FNYEAQ. The CDR3 nucleotides are TGTGCCAGCAGCTCCCTCCCGACAGGAAATTCCCCCCTCCACTTT. This sequence encodes CASSSLPTGNSPLHF.

The chain recombines TRBV18 with TRBJ1-3; D unresolved. The CDR3 runs to 16 residues. Germline CDR1 reads KGHSH; CDR2 reads LQKENI. Trimming took 0 bases from V and 0 from J, leaving 9 bases between them. The CDR3 coding sequence is TGTGCCAGCTCACCACCGGGCAGCCGCTCTGGAAACACCATATATTTT. Its protein is CASSPPGSRSGNTIYF.

This chain connects TRBV27 to TRBJ2-3, with 10 bases that match TRBD2. Trimming took 2 bases from V and 8 from J; bases not matched to a gene: 10. CDR1 and CDR2 (germline): MNHEY, SMNVEV (reference sequence). This CDR3 is 16 amino acids long. CDR3 DNA sequence: TGTGCCAGCAGTTTACTCGCTAGCGGGAGCGGGGCTACGCAGTATTTT. Translation: CASSLLASGSGATQYF.

V is TRBV5-1 and J is TRBJ2-7, with 9 bases that match TRBD1. V lost 4 bases to trimming and J lost 4 bases; unmatched junction nucleotides: 6. Germline V gene data show CDR1 as SGHRS and CDR2 as YFSETQ. CDR3 length equals 14 residues. CDR3 protein: CASSQQGALYEQYF. CDR3 sequence (DNA): TGCGCCAGCAGCCAACAGGGGGCGCTGTACGAGCAGTACTTC.